These 21 T cell receptor beta chains came from one sample sequenced in a study of OX40 agonist ivuxolimab in advanced cancers. The assay was immunoSEQ multiplex PCR, and TCRdb's table has in-frame clones only and misses some. The sample holds under 40,000 clones, about four fifths seen once. The sample in question was CD4+ or CD8+ T cells sorted from blood, obtained in a trial of the OX40 agonist ivuxolimab. The receptors here all came from an adult with an advanced solid tumor such as melanoma, head and neck, liver or kidney cancer.

The chain uses TRBV11-3 and TRBJ2-1; a possible D gene is TRBD2 (6 bases). The CDR3 consists of 12 residues. Looked up from germline, CDR1 is SGHNT and CDR2 is YENEEA. The CDR3 DNA follows: TGTGTCGGGGACTCCGAAAACAATGAGCAGTTCTTC. Amino acid sequence: CVGDSENNEQFF.

The chain combines TRBV6-1 with TRBJ1-2; no definite D call. The CDR3 covers 13 residues. Trimming pared 3 bases from V and 7 bases from J, leaving 12 bases between. Per germline, CDR1 MNHNS and CDR2 SASEGT. Here the CDR3 DNA reads TGTGCCAGCAGTGAGCAAGAACTTAGTGGCTACACCTTC. Translating it yields CASSEQELSGYTF.

J is TRBJ1-2 and V is TRBV28; tentatively, D is TRBD1 (6 bases). The CDR3 extends over 14 amino acids. The germline gives CDR1 MDHEN, CDR2 SYDVKM. V lost 2 bases to trimming and J lost 5 bases, with 12 bases between them. Written as DNA, the CDR3 is TGTGCCAGCAGTTTACGATCTACAGGGTATGGCTACACCTTC. This codes for CASSLRSTGYGYTF.

This rearrangement joins TRBV9 to TRBJ2-3; D might be TRBD2 (6 bases). Germline CDR1 reads SGDLS; CDR2 reads YYNGEE. There are 17 residues in the CDR3. Deletions cut 2 bases from V and 3 bases from J, with 19 bases between. The CDR3 protein is CASSVGFSGAGTDTQYF. CDR3 in DNA: TGTGCCAGCAGCGTGGGTTTTTCGGGAGCGGGTACAGATACGCAGTATTTT.

The rearrangement uses TRBV21-1 and TRBJ1-5; TRBD1, the table's D call, lacks a check against the DNA. TRBV21-1 is shown as a pseudogene. CDR3 length: 21 amino acids. As DNA, the CDR3 is TGTGCCAGCAGCAAATGGCGGGACAGGGGAGCGGAGTTCAGGAGCAATCAGCCCCAGCATTTT. It encodes CASSKWRDRGAEFRSNQPQHF.

This chain links TRBV19 with TRBJ1-6, with 7 bases aligning to TRBD1. Losses at the gene ends were 4 bases for V and 9 bases for J; bases not matched to a gene: 6. The CDR3 extends over 14 amino acids. CDR1 is LNHDA and CDR2 is SQIVND in the germline V gene (reference sequence). CDR3 residues: CASSSVPGGSPLHF. Written as DNA, the CDR3 is TGTGCCAGTAGTAGCGTCCCAGGGGGTTCACCCCTCCACTTT.

The chain combines TRBV19 with TRBJ2-1; 9 bases are shared with TRBD2. This CDR3 has 16 residues. CDR1 LNHDA and CDR2 SQIVND come from the germline V gene (reference sequence). V lost 5 bases to trimming and J lost 4 bases; unmatched junction nucleotides: 9. CDR3 loop: CASSSVRGGAYNEQFF. DNA of the CDR3: TGTGCCAGTAGTTCAGTGCGCGGGGGGGCGTACAATGAGCAGTTCTTC. Complete variable domain (other parts from reference TRBV19 and TRBJ2-1): DGGITQSPKYLFRKEGQNVTLSCEQNLNHDAMYWYRQDPGQGLRLIYYSQIVNDFQKGDIAEGYSVSREKKESFPLTVTSAQKNPTAFYLCASSSVRGGAYNEQFFGPGTRLTVL.

The gene calls are TRBV7-8 and TRBJ2-7, with D tentatively TRBD1 (5 bases). CDR3 length: 14 amino acids. The V and J ends lost 2 bases and 2 bases respectively, with 10 bases between them. CDR1 and CDR2 (germline): SGHVS, FQNEAQ. DNA of the CDR3: TGTGCCAGCAGCTTATCGGACAACGCCTACGAGCAGTACTTC. Translation gives CASSLSDNAYEQYF.

The rearrangement links TRBV29-1 to TRBJ1-5; D is possibly TRBD1 (6 bases). Germline V lookup: CDR1 SQVTM, CDR2 ANQGSEA. The length of the CDR3 is 16 residues. V lost 4 bases and J lost 4, with 20 bases in between. This chain's CDR3 is CSVVLAGDVRNQPQHF. The DNA of the CDR3 is TGCAGCGTTGTTCTGGCAGGGGATGTCAGAAATCAGCCCCAGCATTTT. Looking up the rest from reference TRBV29-1 and TRBJ1-5 gives the full variable domain: SAVISQKPSRDICQRGTSLTIQCQVDSQVTMMFWYRQQPGQSLTLIATANQGSEATYESGFVIDKFPISRPNLTFSTLTVSNMSPEDSSIYLCSVVLAGDVRNQPQHFGDGTRLSIL.

The J gene is TRBJ1-2, the V gene TRBV15; 7 nucleotides align to TRBD1. The CDR3 runs 12 residues. The ends lost 8 bases at V and 2 bases at J; junction bases unmatched: 2. Germline values: CDR1 LNHNV, CDR2 YYDKDF (reference sequence). CDR3 in amino acids: CATGGQNYGYTF. The CDR3 region has the DNA TGTGCCACCGGGGGACAGAACTATGGCTACACCTTC.

The genes are TRBV6-1 and TRBJ1-2; no definite D call. The V end was cut by 4 bases, the J end by 4 bases, with 7 bases between. Germline V gives CDR1 MNHNS, CDR2 SASEGT. The CDR3 consists of 12 residues. CDR3 coding DNA: TGTGCCAGCAGTGTGGGTACCTATGGCTACACCTTC. It yields the protein CASSVGTYGYTF.

This clone has just a few counts. The V call is TRBV18, the J call TRBJ2-7; a weak D match, TRBD2 (6 bases). The CDR3 totals 18 residues. Per germline, CDR1 KGHSH and CDR2 LQKENI. V dropped 3 bases and J dropped 3 bases, with 24 bases sitting between them. For the CDR3, the DNA is TGTGCCAGCTCACCGAGCCCCAATCTGGGACTCACGAACTACGAGCAGTACTTC. Its translation: CASSPSPNLGLTNYEQYF.

The chain combines TRBV10-1 with TRBJ2-1; either TRBD1 or TRBD2 may fit D (5 bases each). CDR1 and CDR2 from the germline V gene are WNHNN and SYGVQD (reference sequence). This CDR3 spans 15 amino acids. Trimming left V 9 bases short and J 10 bases short, with 25 bases between. CDR3 protein: CASNPVFELGEEQFF. The CDR3 nucleotides read TGCGCCAGTAATCCGGTCTTCGAGCTGGGGGAAGAGCAGTTCTTC.

In its sample, this clone was seen once. This chain links TRBV10-2 with TRBJ1-5; D is possibly TRBD1 (5 bases). With 10 bases removed from V and 1 base from J, the gap between germline ends came to 14 bases. The CDR3 runs to 14 residues. Germline V gives CDR1 WSHSY, CDR2 SAAADI. The CDR3 nucleotides are TGCGCCACAACAACCTCAGGGAGCAATCAGCCCCAGCATTTT. This encodes CATTTSGSNQPQHF.

This clone was observed a few times. The chain recombines TRBV19 with TRBJ1-1; D remains ambiguous. V shed 4 bases and J shed 9 bases, with 9 bases lying between them. Germline CDR1 LNHDA, CDR2 SQIVND (reference sequence). The CDR3 has 11 amino acids. CDR3 protein: CASSTDFKAFF. CDR3 in DNA: TGTGCCAGTAGTACGGACTTCAAAGCTTTCTTT.

There are a few counts of this clone. The gene calls are TRBV5-4 and TRBJ1-2; TRBD1 is a possible D gene (6 bases). The length of the CDR3 is 13 residues. The germline V and J ends were trimmed by 0 bases and 6 bases, with 9 bases remaining between them. The germline V gene has CDR1 SGHNT and CDR2 YYREEE (reference sequence). The CDR3: CASSLGQGNGYTF. The CDR3 nucleotides are TGTGCCAGCAGCTTGGGGCAGGGGAATGGCTACACCTTC.

V usage is TRBV18 and J usage is TRBJ1-6, with TRBD1 identical over 11 bases. This CDR3 has 15 amino acids. Germline CDR1 and CDR2: KGHSH and LQKENI. V lost 3 bases to trimming and J lost 6 bases; unmatched junction nucleotides: 1. CDR3 nucleotides: TGTGCCAGCTCACCGGGACAGGGGGTTAATTCACCCCTCCACTTT. The encoded protein is CASSPGQGVNSPLHF.

The chain recombines TRBV10-3 with TRBJ1-6; D perhaps matches TRBD1 (5 bases). The CDR3 contains 13 residues. V lost 11 bases to trimming and J lost 5 bases, with 13 bases between them. Germline V lookup: CDR1 ENHRY, CDR2 SYGVKD. DNA of the CDR3: TGTGCCTCGGGGGAGATGGATAATTCACCCCTCCACTTT. This codes for CASGEMDNSPLHF.

V and J are TRBV4-1 and TRBJ1-6; no firm D call. CDR3 length: 17 amino acids. From germline, CDR1 is MGHRA and CDR2 YSYEKL. V lost 0 bases, J lost 0 bases, and 9 bases lay in between. CDR3 residues: CASSQEGISSYNSPLHF. In DNA, the CDR3 is TGCGCCAGCAGCCAAGAGGGCATTAGCTCCTATAATTCACCCCTCCACTTT.

The gene calls are TRBV19 and TRBJ2-5, with 9 bases fitting TRBD2. CDR1 is LNHDA and CDR2 is SQIVND in the germline V gene (reference sequence). The CDR3 contains 15 residues. V lost 3 bases, J lost 5 bases, and 7 bases stayed unmatched. CDR3 sequence (DNA): TGTGCCAGTAGTATTGGCGGCGGGGGGGCCGAGACCCAGTACTTC. It codes for CASSIGGGGAETQYF.

The chain is built from TRBV5-1 and TRBJ1-1, with D possibly TRBD1 on 5 matching bases. Germline V CDR1 and CDR2: SGHRS, YFSETQ. V shed 4 bases and J shed 3 bases, with 13 bases lying between them. This CDR3 comprises 14 residues. The DNA of the CDR3 is TGCGCCAGCAGCGCGAGTGGGGCCGACACTGAAGCTTTCTTT. The encoded protein is CASSASGADTEAFF.